This T cell receptor beta chain was observed in a study of T cell repertoires in ileal Crohn's disease (dated by TCRdb to between 2019 and 2020). Describing the broader study: The median duration of disease was approximately 7.9 years, and at the time of surgery 30% to 35% of patients were active smokers. Every patient underwent surgery because of a complication, which was stricturing disease in roughly 60% of cases and penetrating disease in about 39%. Postoperative therapy was given to about half of the patients, with thiopurines administered to under 13 patients and anti-TNF agents administered to fewer than 20 patients. M6 samples consisted of neoterminal ileum biopsies collected during postoperative colonoscopy. TCR repertoire analysis was performed in around 50 Crohn's disease patients drawn from a prospective multicentre cohort. The study ran alongside a multicentre cohort designed to identify predictors of early endoscopic recurrence after ileocolonic resection. A Rutgeerts score higher than i0 was the definition used for endoscopic postoperative recurrence. The study sequenced approximately 180 mucosal samples from more than 50 patients, taken at several locations on the surgical specimen and at postoperative endoscopy.

The investigation overall reported the following: Higher high-frequency clone percentages at surgery were associated with endoscopic recurrence; all patients with clonality above 26.8% (18/57) had recurrence. Patients who were active smokers at surgery had a significantly higher proportion of clonal expansions than non-smokers (roughly 27% vs 19%, p=0.02). Within the first year after surgery, the timing of postoperative endoscopy varied, and the median delay was about 7.3 months. Mucosal CD4 and CD8 T cells were sorted and sequenced only in a subgroup of patients, whose size was not stated. Sorted CD8 T cells carried more high-frequency clones than CD4 T cells, suggesting mucosal expansions were mainly CD8.

CDR1 and CDR2, per the germline V gene (reference sequence), are PRHDT and FYEKMQ. Here V drops 5 bases and J drops 5 bases, and the junction holds 5 bases not matched to any gene. Counted from cysteine to phenylalanine, this CDR3 has 14 amino acids. Only the CDR3 DNA is retained, 42 bases long and in frame from the first base. For this clone: The clone's antigen remains unknown. It has no much larger one-base neighbor in the sample; base qualities were not kept.

What this sample's time point label stands for: neoterminal ileum biopsy at postoperative endoscopy, about 6 months after surgery. Eligible patients were adults with ileal or ileocolonic Crohn's disease who had an indication for ileocolonic resection. Whole ileal mucosal biopsies were stored frozen at -80°C before DNA extraction. Genomic DNA was isolated from frozen whole biopsies using a TRizol-based method, and the DNA was quantified with a NanoDrop 2000 spectrophotometer. For commercial TCRB immunosequencing, 400 to 550 nanograms of biopsy DNA were submitted for each sample. Adaptive Biotechnology amplified the CDR3 regions from genomic DNA with a two-step multiplex PCR designed to control amplification bias. The first PCR used primers for every V and J gene segment; the second PCR added barcodes and Illumina adapters. CDR3 libraries were sequenced using an Illumina instrument. Concerning the study's data processing: Vendor-provided pipelines were combined with custom analysis of raw data in R/Bioconductor under R version 3.3.0. Clonality, ranging from 0 to 1, was calculated as the inverse of the normalised Shannon entropy of all productive clones. High-frequency clones were defined as the repertoire share of the top 100 clones, retaining only clones passing a 95% confidence test. Overlap between samples was measured with the Morisita-Horn index, while repertoire diversity was measured with the Simpson index. TCRdb retrieved this table from immuneACCESS and kept in-frame rearrangements only. Not all clones are present; in checked studies, unresolved V genes account for under half, and no reason is known for the remainder. Clone size and V and J calls were adopted from that table, with D and trimming inferred from the DNA. This sample has some 10,000 clones in its table, and about two thirds of those were observed once. The top ten clonotypes cover approximately 7.7% of the sample.

Sequencing was carried out using ileal tissue. The receptor's source is an adult with Crohn's disease. The chain is assembled from TRBV13 and TRBJ2-5, with TRBD2 identical over 10 junction bases. The CDR3 reads as follows: CASSQSGRGETQYF. DNA sequence: TGTGCCAGCAGCCAAAGCGGGAGGGGGGAGACCCAGTACTTC.